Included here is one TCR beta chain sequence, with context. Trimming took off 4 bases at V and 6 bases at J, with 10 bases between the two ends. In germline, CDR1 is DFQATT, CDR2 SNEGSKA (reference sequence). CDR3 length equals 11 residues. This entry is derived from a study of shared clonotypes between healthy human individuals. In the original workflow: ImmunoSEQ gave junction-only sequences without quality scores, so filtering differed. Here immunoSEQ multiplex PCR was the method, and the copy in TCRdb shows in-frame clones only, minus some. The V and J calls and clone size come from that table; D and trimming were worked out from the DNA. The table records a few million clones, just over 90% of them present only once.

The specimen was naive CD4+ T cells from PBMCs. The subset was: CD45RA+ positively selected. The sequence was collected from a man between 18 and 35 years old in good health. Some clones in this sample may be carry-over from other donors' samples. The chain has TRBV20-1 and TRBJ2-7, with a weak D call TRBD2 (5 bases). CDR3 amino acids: CSAKGLSEQYF. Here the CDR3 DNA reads TGCAGTGCTAAAGGACTCTCCGAGCAGTACTTC.